A single sample gave rise to the 24 T cell receptor beta chains below, sequenced in a study of blood T cells in healthy people across ages. With a J-beta primer mix and a sample-barcoded 5' primer, a second PCR ran about 7 to 12 cycles. From the 5' RACE reads, TCRdb called clonotypes with MiXCR, one entry per CDR3 protein. The sample contains around 1,600,000 distinct CDR3 sequences, about 45% of which appear only once. Sequences were obtained from blood. The receptors stem from a woman between 18 and 29 years old in good health.

This clonotype was seen just once. V usage is TRBV28 and J usage is TRBJ1-1, with 10 bases fitting TRBD1. Germline V gives CDR1 MDHEN, CDR2 SYDVKM. V was clipped by 5 bases and J by 1 base; unmatched bases: 7. CDR3 size: 16 residues. CDR3 DNA: TGTGCCAGCAGTCACGACAGGGACAGGGGGAACACTGAAGCTTTCTTT. This translates into CASSHDRDRGNTEAFF.

The gene calls are TRBV13 and TRBJ2-7; 7 bases match TRBD1. The germline V gene has CDR1 PRHDT and CDR2 FYEKMQ (reference sequence). This CDR3 region has 15 residues. J gave up 3 bases and V 2 bases, and 7 bases lay outside the gene matches. CDR3 sequence: CASSLFLGQSYEQYF. CDR3 nucleotide sequence: TGTGCCAGCAGCTTATTTTTGGGACAGAGCTACGAGCAGTACTTC.

This clonotype has only a few counts. The J gene is TRBJ2-1, the V gene TRBV12-3 or TRBV12-4, with 8 bases that match TRBD2. This CDR3 is 15 amino acids long. V lost 2 bases and J lost 9; bases outside the gene matches: 9. The CDR3, as DNA: TGTGCCAGCAGTTTATCCGGGAGGGCCCGTGTTGAGCAGTTCTTC. It codes for CASSLSGRARVEQFF.

V gene TRBV10-3 combines with J gene TRBJ2-4, with D perhaps TRBD1 (7 bases). Near its end, the DNA agrees better with TRBJ2-7, so the J call may be wrong. This CDR3 spans 12 amino acids. The germline gives CDR1 ENHRY, CDR2 SYGVKD. The CDR3 here is CAINRGLDEQYF. CDR3 coding DNA: TGTGCCATCAACAGGGGACTCGACGAGCAGTACTTC.

This clonotype came up a few times. V is TRBV7-2 and J is TRBJ2-2; TRBD1 matches at 8 bases. The CDR3 contains 15 residues. Germline trimming cut 5 bases from V and 4 bases from J; bases unmatched to any gene: 6. CDR1 and CDR2 (germline): SGHTA, FQGNSA. The CDR3 sequence: CASSTGTGITGELFF. For the CDR3, the DNA is TGTGCCAGCAGCACCGGGACAGGCATCACCGGGGAGCTGTTTTTT.

The rearrangement uses TRBV5-1 and TRBJ2-1, with 9 bases aligning to TRBD2. The end of the DNA aligns better with TRBJ2-7, so the J call may be wrong. The CDR3 spans 16 residues. Looked up from germline, CDR1 is SGHRS and CDR2 is YFSETQ. The CDR3: CASSLVSGSSYNEQYF. In DNA form, the CDR3 reads TGCGCCAGCAGCTTGGTTAGCGGGAGCTCCTACAATGAGCAGTACTTC.

V is TRBV30 and J is TRBJ2-7, with D possibly being TRBD2 (5 bases). Gene TRBJ2-5 matches the end of the DNA better, so the J call may be wrong. The CDR3 loop spans 15 amino acids. The V gene's germline CDR1 is GTSNPN and CDR2 SVGIG (reference sequence). Here the CDR3 DNA reads TGTGCCTGGGAAACCTTAGCGCTGGACCTTGAGACCCAGTACTTC. Translated: CAWETLALDLETQYF.

The table lists this clonotype with many counts. The genes are TRBV20-1 and TRBJ1-2; D call uncertain. The length of the CDR3 is 10 residues. CDR1 and CDR2 from the germline V gene are DFQATT and SNEGSKA (reference sequence). The CDR3 sequence is CSALANGYTF. The CDR3 nucleotides are TGCAGCGCATTGGCAAATGGCTACACCTTC.

This clonotype was found a few times. CDR3 in DNA: TGTGCCAGCAGCGTAGAGTGGGATACGCAGTATTTT. Protein: CASSVEWDTQYF. This chain links TRBV9 with TRBJ2-3; D gene unclear. The CDR3 spans 12 residues. Germline V gives CDR1 SGDLS, CDR2 YYNGEE. The V end was cut by 0 bases, the J end by 6 bases, with 5 bases between. The complete variable domain, with remaining parts taken from reference TRBV9 and TRBJ2-3, reads DSGVTQTPKHLITATGQRVTLRCSPRSGDLSVYWYQQSLDQGLQFLIQYYNGEERAKGNILERFSAQQFPDLHSELNLSSLELGDSALYFCASSVEWDTQYFGPGTRLTVL.

This chain joins TRBV15 and TRBJ2-2, with D uncertain. The CDR3 consists of 16 residues. The V end lost 1 base, the J end lost 1 base, and 10 bases lay between the germline ends. Germline V lookup: CDR1 LNHNV, CDR2 YYDKDF (reference sequence). The CDR3 bases are TGTGCCACCAGCAGAGGAAGGCAACTGAACACCGGGGAGCTGTTTTTT. This translates into CATSRGRQLNTGELFF.

This chain links TRBV27 with TRBJ1-4, with D perhaps TRBD1 (6 bases). This CDR3 is 14 amino acids long. Trimming took off 2 bases at V and 8 bases at J, with 12 bases between the two ends. Germline V gene data show CDR1 as MNHEY and CDR2 as SMNVEV (reference sequence). The CDR3 region has the DNA TGTGCCAGCAGTTTAACAGGGTTGGAAGAAAAACTGTTTTTT. Translating gives CASSLTGLEEKLFF. The whole variable domain, remainder taken from reference TRBV27 and TRBJ1-4, is EAQVTQNPRYLITVTGKKLTVTCSQNMNHEYMSWYRQDPGLGLRQIYYSMNVEVTDKGDVPEGYKVSRKEKRNFPLILESPSPNQTSLYFCASSLTGLEEKLFFGSGTQLSVL.

This chain connects TRBV28 to TRBJ2-2; D gene unclear. V dropped 2 bases and J dropped 1 base, with 8 bases sitting between them. CDR3 length: 15 residues. Germline-derived CDR1 and CDR2 are MDHEN and SYDVKM. CDR3 region: CASSLVGENTGELFF. The CDR3 DNA sequence: TGTGCCAGCAGTTTAGTTGGGGAGAACACCGGGGAGCTGTTTTTT.

This clonotype has just a few counts. This chain joins TRBV7-6 and TRBJ1-1, with TRBD1 as a possible D gene (5 bases). V lost 10 bases, J lost 5 bases, and 11 bases lay in between. This CDR3 has 11 amino acids. Looked up from germline, CDR1 is SGHVS and CDR2 is FNYEAQ. In nucleotides, the CDR3 is TGTGCCAACCGTGGGGGAACTGAAGCTTTCTTT. Protein sequence: CANRGGTEAFF.

V usage is TRBV12-3 or TRBV12-4 and J usage is TRBJ2-7; the match to TRBD1 covers 9 bases. V was pared by 4 bases and J by 5 bases, with 3 bases of the junction left unmatched. The CDR3 is 13 residues long. The DNA for the CDR3 is TGTGCCAGCAGTTGGACAGGGGCAGACGAGCAGTACTTC. This sequence encodes CASSWTGADEQYF.

This chain links TRBV4-3 with TRBJ1-6, with a tentative D call TRBD1 (5 bases). Germline CDR1 and CDR2: LGHNA and YSLEER. V dropped 1 base and J dropped 7 bases, with 14 bases sitting between them. The CDR3 is 16 residues long. CDR3 sequence reads: CASSQALPGRNSPLHF. The DNA of the CDR3 is TGCGCCAGCAGCCAAGCCTTACCAGGGAGGAATTCACCCCTCCACTTT.

CDR3: CSARVPMTESYGYTF. CDR3 nucleotides: TGCAGTGCTAGAGTCCCTATGACAGAATCTTATGGCTACACCTTC. The V gene is TRBV20-1, the J gene TRBJ1-2; tentatively, D is TRBD1 (5 bases). Germline loops: CDR1 DFQATT, CDR2 SNEGSKA (reference sequence). Trimming shortened V by 1 base and J by 5 bases, and 17 bases separated the two germline ends. This CDR3 is built from 15 residues.

The DNA of the CDR3 is TGCAGTGCTAGAGATAATAGGTTCGCAGTTGGCAATGAGCAGTTCTTC. This encodes CSARDNRFAVGNEQFF. V is TRBV20-1 and J is TRBJ2-1; D not certain. This CDR3 contains 16 residues. Germline lookup yields CDR1 DFQATT and CDR2 SNEGSKA (reference sequence). V lost 0 bases and J lost 6, with 18 bases in between.

In this sample, this clonotype turned up a few times. At one end the junction does not follow the germline gene, possibly because of a read error. The chain has TRBV9 and TRBJ2-3; TRBD2 aligns across 8 bases. This CDR3 contains 17 residues. Germline values: CDR1 SGDLS, CDR2 YYNGEE. The CDR3 nucleotides read TGTGCCAGCAGCGTAGAGTTAGCGGGAACAAACCCAGATACACAGTATTTT. Its protein is CASSVELAGTNPDTQYF.

The gene calls are TRBV20-1 and TRBJ2-1, with a weak D call TRBD2 (5 bases). Germline assignment: CDR1 DFQATT and CDR2 SNEGSKA (reference sequence). V was shortened by 6 bases and J by 9 bases, with 18 bases between the two germline ends. The CDR3 totals 13 residues. The CDR3 bases are TGCAGTGCCCCGGACTTCCCTATGGCTGAGCAGTTCTTC. Amino acid sequence: CSAPDFPMAEQFF.

This chain links TRBV12-3 or TRBV12-4 with TRBJ2-7; maybe TRBD1 (6 bases). The V end was cut by 5 bases, the J end by 2 bases, with 16 bases between. The CDR3 covers 15 residues. CDR3 loop: CASSPGAGTTYEQYF. CDR3 bases: TGTGCCAGCAGTCCTGGGGCCGGGACAACCTACGAGCAGTACTTC.

The chain is built from TRBV7-2 and TRBJ2-1; the match to TRBD2 covers 8 bases. The CDR3 runs to 15 residues. The junction had 8 bases not matched to a gene; V was cut back by 4 bases and J by 6 bases. The germline V gene encodes CDR1 SGHTA and CDR2 FQGNSA. The CDR3 DNA reads TGTGCCAGCAGCTCTGTAGGGACTAGTGGCAATGAGCAGTTCTTC. The encoded protein is CASSSVGTSGNEQFF.

V is TRBV3-1 and J is TRBJ2-1; the D gene is possibly TRBD2 (6 bases). The CDR3 is made up of 14 amino acids. Deletions cut 2 bases from V and 5 bases from J, with 10 bases between. The germline V gene has CDR1 LGHDT and CDR2 YNNKEL (reference sequence). The CDR3 spells CASSQTLADNEQFF. For the CDR3, the DNA is TGTGCCAGCAGCCAAACACTAGCAGACAATGAGCAGTTCTTC.

This clonotype was seen more than once but under ten times. The V call is TRBV6-5, the J call TRBJ2-1, with 9 bases matching TRBD1. The germline gives CDR1 MNHEY, CDR2 SVGAGI. The ends lost 0 bases at V and 11 bases at J; junction bases unmatched: 14. The CDR3 is 17 amino acids. The DNA for the CDR3 is TGTGCCAGCAGTTACTCTGCCGACAGGGGGACCTGGGGGCAGCAGTTCTTC. The encoded protein is CASSYSADRGTWGQQFF.

This sequence joins TRBV7-2 and TRBJ2-1; the D is unclear. Trimming shortened V by 4 bases and J by 0 bases, and 4 bases separated the two germline ends. Germline V gene sequence: CDR1 SGHTA, CDR2 FQGNSA. This CDR3 contains 13 residues. CDR3 region: CASSWNSYNEQFF. The CDR3 nucleotides read TGTGCCAGCAGCTGGAACTCCTACAATGAGCAGTTCTTC.